This TCR beta chain derives from a study of radiation and T cells in renal cell carcinoma (dated by TCRdb to 2020 to 2021). Looking at the study overall: In total, 50 to 55 samples underwent TCR beta sequencing: some 25 tumors plus 27 peripheral blood samples. The final blood draw was performed at 4 weeks after radiation, at the same time as nephrectomy. Across all 55 or so samples, 3.8 million or so unique CDR3 nucleotide sequences encoding about 2.4 million unique CDR3 amino acid sequences were identified. What the authors observed across the whole study: Effects of radiation dose or scheduling on the TCR repertoire could not be addressed with the single-armed trial design. No pretreatment tumor biopsies were available, so the baseline intratumoral presence of clonotypes could not be determined. Changes in the blood repertoire were not tracked past 4 weeks after treatment. Top tumor clonotypes rose in blood from baseline to 2 weeks post-radiation, then contracted by 4 weeks, suggesting transient expansion of tumor-resident clones.

Sample time point, as interpreted from the label and publication: blood 4 weeks post-SBRT, at nephrectomy. The treatment or condition label, read with the paper, signifies: 15 Gy SBRT to primary tumor, nephrectomy 4 weeks later. Samples came from a clinical trial, in which primary renal cell carcinomas received 15 Gy stereotactic body radiation therapy followed by nephrectomy 4 weeks later. To follow tumor-enriched clonotypes, serial peripheral blood was collected from radiation-treated patients at baseline and at 2 weeks and 4 weeks after SBRT. Renal cell carcinoma with clear cell pathology was present in all patients. The QIAamp DNA Blood Mini Kit (Qiagen) was used to prepare genomic DNA for TCR sequencing. The analyses included only samples that passed all quality control checks. Inclusive of the bounding cysteine and phenylalanine, the CDR3 is 19 residues long. The only DNA kept is the CDR3, 57 bases in frame from the first base. Germline trimming: 1 base from V, 2 bases from J; junction bases outside gene matches: 13. The germline V gene gives CDR1 as SGHVS and CDR2 as FQNEAQ.

Following the manufacturer's recommendations, the immunoSEQ kit was used to generate TCR beta libraries from genomic DNA. To prepare the libraries, a first multiplex PCR with proprietary primers was run, followed by a second PCR that added unique barcodes, and a bead cleanup was done after each round. A positive control reaction and a negative control reaction, both provided in the kit, were run with every batch of samples. The final libraries were assessed on an Agilent 4200 TapeStation D1000 ScreenTape, pooled by volume, and quantified by qPCR. Sequencing was performed on an Illumina NextSeq500 using a MidOutput 150-cycle cartridge, with 156 Read1 cycles, 15 Index1 cycles, and the kit custom primers. The pooled library was loaded at around 0.93 pM with around 20% PhiX control spiked in. As for the authors' bioinformatics: Vendor-processed data were analyzed in R, with a clonotype defined as all T cells sharing the same CDR3 nucleotide sequence. For clone abundance analyses, frequencies were normalized to the 10,000 most abundant clones per sample. Public T cell clones, which averaged fewer than five per sample, were removed prior to analysis. Tumor-enriched and baseline blood-enriched clonotypes were defined by at least a 32-fold difference in abundance between compartments. A beta-binomial differential abundance model was used to identify clonotypes that were expanded or contracted between blood time points. Tumor-blood repertoire similarity was measured with the Baroni-Urbani and Buser coefficient, and groups were compared using two-tailed Wilcoxon tests in R. In its TCRdb copy, this immuneACCESS table keeps in-frame sequences only and misses some clones. Where compared with another copy, unresolved V genes explain less than half of these, and the others have no known cause. The DNA gave D and trimming, while V, J and clone size come from that table. The sample table records approximately 40,000 clones; 70% to 85% of these occur just once. About 30% of the sample is held by the ten biggest clonotypes.

For this clone: The antigen it binds to is not known. Base qualities are not at hand, and no much larger clone is one base apart.

Material: blood, obtained from a patient whose treatment included radiotherapy and nephrectomy. This chain joins TRBV7-8 to TRBJ1-5; 8 of the junction bases match TRBD1. The clonotype was recovered from a woman between 70 and 85 years old with renal cell carcinoma. The DNA sequence follows: TGTGCCAGCAGCTTAGATAGCCAGCCGGGACAGGCGGGCAATCAGCCCCAGCATTTT. Its amino acids are CASSLDSQPGQAGNQPQHF.